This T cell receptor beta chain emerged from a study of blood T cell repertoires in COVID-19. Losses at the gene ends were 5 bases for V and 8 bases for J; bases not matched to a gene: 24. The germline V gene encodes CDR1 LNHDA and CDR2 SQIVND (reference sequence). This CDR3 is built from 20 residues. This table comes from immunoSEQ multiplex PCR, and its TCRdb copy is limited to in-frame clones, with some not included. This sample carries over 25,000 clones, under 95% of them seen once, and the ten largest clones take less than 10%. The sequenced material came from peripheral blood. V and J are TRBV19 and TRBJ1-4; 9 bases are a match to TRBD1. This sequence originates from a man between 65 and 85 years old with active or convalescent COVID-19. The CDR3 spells CASSPPQSGTGFRLREKLFF. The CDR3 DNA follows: TGTGCCAGTAGTCCGCCCCAATCCGGGACAGGGTTCCGGTTACGGGAAAAACTGTTTTTT.